This TCR beta chain was retrieved from a study of shared clonotypes between healthy human individuals. Points from the study as a whole: Estimated clonotype richness was generally higher in naive than memory subsets.

For this clone: Its specificity is unknown.

Sequencing was performed with immunoSEQ multiplex PCR; in TCRdb, only in-frame clones are kept and a portion is missing. Here the sample spans about 79,000 clones, about 63% being singletons. Trimming stripped 2 bases from V and 1 base from J, with 5 bases between. This CDR3 region has 13 residues. The chain is built from TRBV23-1 and TRBJ1-1; D not certain. TRBV23-1 is identified as an open reading frame with a role that is uncertain. This sequence was found in a man aged 25-45 years in good health. The sequenced sample was memory CD8+ T cells sorted from blood. Indicated subset: CD45RO+ cells pooled with CCR7-negative TemRA cells. CDR3 nucleotide sequence: TGCGCCAGCAGTCAAAGTGAGAACACTGAAGCTTTCTTT. It specifies CASSQSENTEAFF.